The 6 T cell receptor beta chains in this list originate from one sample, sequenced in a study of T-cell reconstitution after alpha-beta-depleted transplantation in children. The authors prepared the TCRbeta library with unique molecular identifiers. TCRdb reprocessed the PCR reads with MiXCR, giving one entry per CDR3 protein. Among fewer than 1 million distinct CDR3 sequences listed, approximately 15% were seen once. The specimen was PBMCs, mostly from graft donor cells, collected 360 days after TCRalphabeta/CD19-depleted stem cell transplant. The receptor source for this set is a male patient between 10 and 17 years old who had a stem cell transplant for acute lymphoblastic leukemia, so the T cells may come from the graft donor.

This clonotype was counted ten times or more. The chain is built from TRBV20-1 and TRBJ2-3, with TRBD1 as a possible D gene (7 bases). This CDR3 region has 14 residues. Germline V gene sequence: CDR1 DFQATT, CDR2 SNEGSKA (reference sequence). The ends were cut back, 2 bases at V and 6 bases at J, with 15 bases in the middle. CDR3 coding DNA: TGCAGTGCTAGAAGGCAGGGGGGAAGGGATACGCAGTATTTT. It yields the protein CSARRQGGRDTQYF.

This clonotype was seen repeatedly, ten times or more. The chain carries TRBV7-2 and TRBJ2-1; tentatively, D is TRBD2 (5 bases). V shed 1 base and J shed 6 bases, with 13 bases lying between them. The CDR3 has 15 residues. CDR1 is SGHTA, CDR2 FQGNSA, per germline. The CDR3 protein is CASSLVGSVGNEQFF. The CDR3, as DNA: TGTGCCAGCAGCTTAGTTGGTAGCGTGGGCAATGAGCAGTTCTTC.

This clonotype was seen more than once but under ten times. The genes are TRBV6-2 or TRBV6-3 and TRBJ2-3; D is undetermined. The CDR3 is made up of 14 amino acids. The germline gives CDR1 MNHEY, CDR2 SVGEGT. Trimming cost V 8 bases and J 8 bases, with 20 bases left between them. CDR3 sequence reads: CASHDAGAPGTQYF. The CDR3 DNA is TGTGCCAGCCATGATGCCGGAGCGCCGGGTACGCAGTATTTT.

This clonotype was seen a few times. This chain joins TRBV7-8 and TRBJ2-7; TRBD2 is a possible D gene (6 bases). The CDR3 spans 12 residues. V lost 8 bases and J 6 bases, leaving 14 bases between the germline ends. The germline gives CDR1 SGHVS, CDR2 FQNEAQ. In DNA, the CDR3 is TGTGCCAGCCAGGGTCTGGGAGGCGAGCAGTACTTC. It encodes CASQGLGGEQYF.

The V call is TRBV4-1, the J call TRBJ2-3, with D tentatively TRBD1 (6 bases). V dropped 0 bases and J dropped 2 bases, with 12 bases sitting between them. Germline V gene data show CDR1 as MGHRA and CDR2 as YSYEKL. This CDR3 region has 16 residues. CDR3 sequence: CASSQENRDNTDTQYF. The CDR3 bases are TGCGCCAGCAGCCAAGAAAACAGGGACAACACAGATACGCAGTATTTT.

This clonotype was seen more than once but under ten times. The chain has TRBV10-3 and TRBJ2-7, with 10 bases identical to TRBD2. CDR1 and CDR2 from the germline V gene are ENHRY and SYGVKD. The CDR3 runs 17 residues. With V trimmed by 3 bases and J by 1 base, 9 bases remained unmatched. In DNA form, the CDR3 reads TGTGCCATCAGTGATGCTAGCGGGAGAGAAATATCCTACGAGCAGTACTTC. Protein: CAISDASGREISYEQYF.